This T cell receptor (beta chain) was identified in a study of shared clonotypes between healthy human individuals. The overall study: Every donor yielded three CD4 naive, three CD4 memory, two CD8 naive and one CD8 memory plate.

With 4 bases clipped from V and 3 bases from J, the junction kept 8 bases outside the gene matches. In germline, CDR1 is SGHNT, CDR2 YYREEE (reference sequence). This CDR3 has 15 amino acids. In the sorted-subset replicate PCRs, roughly 210 ng DNA, 25,000 to 35,000 T cell genomes, was used. TCRdb's table, derived via immunoSEQ multiplex PCR, lists solely in-frame clones and lacks some. The data hold 2 million to 2.5 million clones, with just under 95% observed a single time. As defined, naive CD8 cells were CD45RO-negative and positively selected for CCR7, with terminally differentiated effector memory CD45RA+ cells excluded. All donors were healthy HIV-negative adults lacking recent acute infections or vaccinations.

V usage is TRBV5-4 and J usage is TRBJ2-7, with TRBD1 identical over 9 bases. The clonotype originates from a man aged 18-30 years in good health. Sequencing was done on a sample of naive CD8+ T cells sorted from blood. CDR3 in DNA: TGTGCCAGCAGCGCACCCGGGACAGGGAACTACGAGCAGTACTTC. Translation gives CASSAPGTGNYEQYF.